These T cell receptor beta chains were read from a single sample in a study of blood T cells in healthy people across ages. TCRdb reprocessed the 5' RACE reads with MiXCR, giving one entry per CDR3 protein. The sample lists about 1 million distinct CDR3 sequences; roughly 45% were seen once. The sample was blood. These receptors were collected from a woman in her sixties or seventies in good health. Both conserved end residues are part of each CDR3. The D gene is left open where the match is weak. Size values are once, few and many counts, or a class for expanded clones, and some rows have none.

>TRBJ2-3|NA|few|TRBV7-7
CASSFGGLLTDTQYF
TGTGCCAGCAGCTTCGGCGGTCTTCTCACAGATACGCAGTATTTT
>TRBJ1-1|NA|NA|TRBV12-3/TRBV12-4
CASSLQSNNTEAFF
TGTGCCAGCAGCCTACAAAGCAACAACACCGAAGCTTTCTTT
>TRBJ1-2|NA|NA|TRBV6-1
CASSRGDGGYGYTF
TGTGCCAGCAGCCGAGGGGACGGGGGCTATGGCTACACCTTC
>TRBJ2-7|NA|once|TRBV28
CASDSTSSYEQYF
TGTGCCAGCGACAGTACCAGCTCCTACGAGCAGTACTTC
>TRBJ2-7|NA|NA|TRBV12-3/TRBV12-4
CASGMGRSVHEQYF
TGTGCCAGCGGGATGGGCCGCAGCGTCCACGAGCAGTACTTC
>TRBJ2-3|NA|NA|TRBV6-5
CASSYSSLFSGSGTQYF
TGTGCCAGCAGTTACTCGAGTTTGTTCTCAGGGAGTGGTACGCAGTATTTT
>TRBJ2-7|TRBD2|many|TRBV27
CASRGAGVYGEQYF
TGTGCCAGCAGGGGAGCGGGAGTATATGGCGAGCAGTACTTC
>TRBJ2-7|NA|few|TRBV20-1
CSALRAGSYEQYF
TGCAGTGCCCTTAGGGCAGGCTCCTACGAGCAGTACTTC
>TRBJ2-7|TRBD2|few|TRBV10-3
CAIKGLASEQYF
TGTGCCATCAAAGGACTAGCAAGCGAGCAGTACTTC
>TRBJ2-5|TRBD2|NA|TRBV5-1
CASSLGGRASEETQYF
TGCGCCAGCAGCTTAGGCGGGAGGGCGTCTGAAGAGACCCAGTACTTC
>TRBJ2-1|NA|NA|TRBV15
CATSRDLTGNRPHNEQFF
TGTGCCACCAGCAGAGATCTGACCGGGAACAGGCCCCACAATGAGCAGTTCTTC
>TRBJ2-3|TRBD2|few|TRBV7-2
CASSGGGLASTDTQYF
TGTGCCAGCAGCGGGGGGGGACTAGCGAGCACAGATACGCAGTATTTT
>TRBJ2-3|TRBD2|NA|TRBV5-1
CASRREGGADTQYF
TGCGCCAGCAGACGGGAGGGGGGCGCAGATACGCAGTATTTT
>TRBJ2-3|TRBD1|NA|TRBV20-1
CSARLDRGTDTQYF
TGCAGTGCTAGGCTGGACAGGGGCACAGATACGCAGTATTTT
>TRBJ2-7|NA|NA|TRBV10-3
CAISEAPCEQYF
TGTGCCATCAGTGAGGCCCCCTGTGAGCAGTACTTC
>TRBJ2-7|TRBD2|few|TRBV20-1
CSASGTNFSYEQYF
TGCAGTGCTTCCGGGACTAATTTTTCCTACGAGCAGTACTTC
>TRBJ1-1|NA|many|TRBV7-9
CASSPGTNEAFF
TGTGCCAGCAGCCCCGGGACAAATGAAGCTTTCTTT
>TRBJ1-1|TRBD1|NA|TRBV5-1
CASSSDGQGVTEAFF
TGCGCCAGCAGCTCGGACGGGCAGGGGGTCACTGAAGCTTTCTTT
>TRBJ2-3|NA|few|TRBV28
CASTQGRDTQYF
TGTGCCAGCACCCAGGGGAGGGATACGCAGTATTTT
>TRBJ2-5|NA|NA|TRBV27
CASSPRNREETQYF
TGTGCCAGCAGTCCGCGAAACAGGGAGGAGACCCAGTACTTC
>TRBJ2-5|TRBD2|NA|TRBV7-2
CASSIHTSGTYNEQYF
TGTGCCAGCAGCATCCACACTAGCGGGACTTACAATGAGCAGTACTTC
>TRBJ1-1|NA|NA|TRBV7-8
CASNLATKGVLTEAFF
TGTGCCAGCAACCTCGCAACCAAGGGGGTTCTCACTGAAGCTTTCTTT
>TRBJ1-2|TRBD1|NA|TRBV14
CASSRLDDRGAYGYTF
TGTGCCAGCAGCCGGCTCGACGACAGGGGAGCGTATGGCTACACCTTC
>TRBJ2-3|NA|NA|TRBV20-1
CNASAKGVTDTQYF
TGCAATGCTTCCGCCAAGGGGGTAACAGATACGCAGTATTTT
>TRBJ2-4|TRBD1|once|TRBV28
CASNRDSPYGQYF
TGTGCCAGCAACCGGGACAGCCCTTACGGGCAGTACTTC
>TRBJ1-2|NA|NA|TRBV10-3
CAISDRGYGYTF
TGTGCCATCAGTGACAGGGGATATGGCTACACCTTC
>TRBJ2-7|NA|NA|TRBV15
CATSRMAGTYEQYF
TGTGCCACCAGCAGAATGGCAGGGACCTACGAGCAGTACTTC
>TRBJ1-1|TRBD1|few|TRBV27
CASSLFTGGSTEAFF
TGTGCCAGCAGTTTATTTACAGGGGGCAGCACTGAAGCTTTCTTT
>TRBJ2-7|TRBD2|few|TRBV7-9
CASSPIVASGPSYEQYF
TGTGCCAGCAGCCCAATCGTGGCTAGCGGGCCATCCTACGAGCAGTACTTC
>TRBJ2-1|TRBD2|few|TRBV20-1
CSAGTSGRGEQFF
TGCAGTGCTGGGACTAGCGGGAGAGGTGAGCAGTTCTTC
>TRBJ2-7|TRBD2|NA|TRBV20-1
CSARTFTSGSLSEQYF
TGCAGTGCGCGGACATTTACTAGCGGGAGTCTGTCCGAGCAGTACTTC
>TRBJ2-7|TRBD2|NA|TRBV6-1
CASSERTSGTNEQYF
TGTGCCAGCAGTGAACGGACTAGCGGGACGAATGAGCAGTACTTC